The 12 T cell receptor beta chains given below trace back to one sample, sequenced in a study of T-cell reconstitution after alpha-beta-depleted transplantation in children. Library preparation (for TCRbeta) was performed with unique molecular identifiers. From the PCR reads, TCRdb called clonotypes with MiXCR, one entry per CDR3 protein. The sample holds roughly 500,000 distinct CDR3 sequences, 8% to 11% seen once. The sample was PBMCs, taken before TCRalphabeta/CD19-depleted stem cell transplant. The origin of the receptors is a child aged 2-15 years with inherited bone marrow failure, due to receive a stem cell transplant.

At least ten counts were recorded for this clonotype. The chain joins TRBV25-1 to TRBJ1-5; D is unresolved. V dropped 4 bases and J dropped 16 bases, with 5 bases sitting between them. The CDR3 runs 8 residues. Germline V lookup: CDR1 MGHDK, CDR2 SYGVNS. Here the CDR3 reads CASSGYHF. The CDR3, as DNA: TGTGCCAGCAGTGGTTACCATTTT.

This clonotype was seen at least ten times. DNA for the CDR3: TGTGCCAGCAGCTTCCCCCGGGAGGGAGGTGTGGACAATGAGCAGTTCTTC. This encodes CASSFPREGGVDNEQFF. The chain carries TRBV6-2 or TRBV6-3 and TRBJ2-1, with TRBD2 identical over 8 bases. CDR1 and CDR2 (germline): MNHEY, SVGEGT. The CDR3 has 17 residues. V was clipped by 6 bases and J by 5 bases; unmatched bases: 15.

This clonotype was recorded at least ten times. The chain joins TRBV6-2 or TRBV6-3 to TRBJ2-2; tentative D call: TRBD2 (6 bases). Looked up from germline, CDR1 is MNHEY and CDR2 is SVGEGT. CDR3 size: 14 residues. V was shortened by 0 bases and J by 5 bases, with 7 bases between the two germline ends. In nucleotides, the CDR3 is TGTGCCAGCAGTTACTCGACTAGGACCGGGGAGCTGTTTTTT. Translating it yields CASSYSTRTGELFF.

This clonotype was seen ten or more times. The CDR3 protein is CSVSAGMETQYF. Here the CDR3 DNA reads TGCAGCGTCTCAGCGGGAATGGAGACCCAGTACTTC. This rearrangement joins TRBV29-1 to TRBJ2-5, with 7 nucleotides matching TRBD2. In germline, CDR1 is SQVTM, CDR2 ANQGSEA. The J segment lost 5 bases and the V segment lost 6 bases, leaving 6 bases of the junction unmatched. This CDR3 is built from 12 residues.

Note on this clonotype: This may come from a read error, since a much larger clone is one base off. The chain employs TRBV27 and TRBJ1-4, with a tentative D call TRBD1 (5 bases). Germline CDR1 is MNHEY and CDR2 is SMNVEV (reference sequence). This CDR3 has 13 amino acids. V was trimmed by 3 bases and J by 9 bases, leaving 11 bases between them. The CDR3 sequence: CASSFYRNQKLFF. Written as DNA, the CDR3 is TGTGCCAGCAGTTTCTACAGGAATCAAAAACTGTTTTTT.

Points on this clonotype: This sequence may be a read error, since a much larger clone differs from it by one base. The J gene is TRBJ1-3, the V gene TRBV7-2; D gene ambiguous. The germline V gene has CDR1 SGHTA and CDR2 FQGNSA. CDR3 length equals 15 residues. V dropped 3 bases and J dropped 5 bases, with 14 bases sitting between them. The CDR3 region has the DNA TGTGCCAGCAGCTTCAATCGGGTGGGCAGAAACACCATATATTTT. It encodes CASSFNRVGRNTIYF.

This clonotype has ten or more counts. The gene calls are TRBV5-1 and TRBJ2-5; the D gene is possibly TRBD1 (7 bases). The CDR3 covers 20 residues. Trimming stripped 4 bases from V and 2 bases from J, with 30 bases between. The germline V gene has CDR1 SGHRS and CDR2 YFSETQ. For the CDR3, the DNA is TGCGCCAGCAGCCGATGGAAGGCGGGGACAGAGGCTAGCGCACAAGAGACCCAGTACTTC. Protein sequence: CASSRWKAGTEASAQETQYF.

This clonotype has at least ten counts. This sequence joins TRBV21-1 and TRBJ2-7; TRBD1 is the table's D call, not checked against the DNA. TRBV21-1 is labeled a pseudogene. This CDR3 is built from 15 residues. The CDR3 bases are TGTGCCAGCAGCAAACCTCGTTACAGGGCCTACGAGCAGTACTTC. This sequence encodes CASSKPRYRAYEQYF.

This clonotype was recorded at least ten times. The CDR3 DNA reads TGTGCCAGCAGCTTAGCGGGAGTTACCTACGAGCAGTACTTC. Translating it yields CASSLAGVTYEQYF. J is TRBJ2-7 and V is TRBV7-2; perhaps TRBD2 as D (5 bases). V dropped 0 bases and J dropped 2 bases, with 8 bases sitting between them. Germline values: CDR1 SGHTA, CDR2 FQGNSA. This CDR3 region has 14 residues.

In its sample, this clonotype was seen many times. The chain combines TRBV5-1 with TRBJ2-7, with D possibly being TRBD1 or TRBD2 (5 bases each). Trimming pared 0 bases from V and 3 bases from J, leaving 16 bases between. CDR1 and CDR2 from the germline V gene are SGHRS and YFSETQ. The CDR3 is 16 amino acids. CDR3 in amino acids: CASSLAGIGALYEQYF. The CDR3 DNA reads TGCGCCAGCAGCTTGGCCGGGATTGGGGCCCTCTACGAGCAGTACTTC. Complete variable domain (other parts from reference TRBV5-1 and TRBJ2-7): KAGVTQTPRYLIKTRGQQVTLSCSPISGHRSVSWYQQTPGQGLQFLFEYFSETQRNKGNFPGRFSGRQFSNSRSEMNVSTLELGDSALYLCASSLAGIGALYEQYFGPGTRLTVT.

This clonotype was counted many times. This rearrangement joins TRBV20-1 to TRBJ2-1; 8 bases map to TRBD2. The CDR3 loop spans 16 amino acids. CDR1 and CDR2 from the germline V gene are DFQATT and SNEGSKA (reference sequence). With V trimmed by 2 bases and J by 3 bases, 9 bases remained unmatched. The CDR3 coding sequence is TGCAGTGCTAGAAGTTTAAGCGGGAGCTTCTACAATGAGCAGTTCTTC. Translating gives CSARSLSGSFYNEQFF.

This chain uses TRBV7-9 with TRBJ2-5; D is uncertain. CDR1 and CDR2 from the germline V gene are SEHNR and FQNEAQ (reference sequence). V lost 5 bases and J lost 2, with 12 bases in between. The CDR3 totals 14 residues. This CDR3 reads CASSTDWNQETQYF. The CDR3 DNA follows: TGTGCCAGCAGCACAGACTGGAATCAAGAGACCCAGTACTTC.